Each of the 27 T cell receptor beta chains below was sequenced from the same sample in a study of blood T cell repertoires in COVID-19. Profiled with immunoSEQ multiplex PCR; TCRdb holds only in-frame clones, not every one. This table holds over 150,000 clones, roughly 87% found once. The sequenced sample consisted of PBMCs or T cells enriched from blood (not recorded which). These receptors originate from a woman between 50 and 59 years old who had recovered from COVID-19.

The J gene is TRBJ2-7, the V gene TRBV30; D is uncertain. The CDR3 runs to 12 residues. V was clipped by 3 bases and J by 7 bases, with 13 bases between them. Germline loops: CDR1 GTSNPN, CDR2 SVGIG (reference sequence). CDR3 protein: CAWRAPAREQYF. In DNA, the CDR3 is TGTGCCTGGAGGGCCCCAGCGAGAGAGCAGTACTTC.

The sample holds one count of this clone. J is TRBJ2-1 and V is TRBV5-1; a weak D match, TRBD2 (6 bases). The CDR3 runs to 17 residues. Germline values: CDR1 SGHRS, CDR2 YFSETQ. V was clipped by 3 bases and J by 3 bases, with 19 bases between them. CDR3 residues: CASSYSTGSPNYNEQFF. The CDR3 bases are TGCGCCAGCAGCTATTCGACCGGGAGCCCAAACTACAATGAGCAGTTCTTC.

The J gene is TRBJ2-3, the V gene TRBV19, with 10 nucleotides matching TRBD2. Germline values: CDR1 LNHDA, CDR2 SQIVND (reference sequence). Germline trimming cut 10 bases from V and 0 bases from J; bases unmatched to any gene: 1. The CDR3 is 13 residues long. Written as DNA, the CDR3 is TGTGCCACTAGCGGGAGCAGCACAGATACGCAGTATTTT. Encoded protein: CATSGSSTDTQYF.

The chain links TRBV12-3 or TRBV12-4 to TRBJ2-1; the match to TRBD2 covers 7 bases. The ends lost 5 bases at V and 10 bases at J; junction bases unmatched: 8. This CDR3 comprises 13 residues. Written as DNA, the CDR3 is TGTGCCAGCAGTCGGAGCGGGAAAGCCGAGCAGTTCTTC. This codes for CASSRSGKAEQFF.

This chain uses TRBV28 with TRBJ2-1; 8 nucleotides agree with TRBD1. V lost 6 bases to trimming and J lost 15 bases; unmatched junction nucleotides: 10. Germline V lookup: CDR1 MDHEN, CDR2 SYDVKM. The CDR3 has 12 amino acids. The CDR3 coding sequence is TGTGCCAGCAGAGACCCAGGGGGCATGGGGTTCTTC. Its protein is CASRDPGGMGFF.

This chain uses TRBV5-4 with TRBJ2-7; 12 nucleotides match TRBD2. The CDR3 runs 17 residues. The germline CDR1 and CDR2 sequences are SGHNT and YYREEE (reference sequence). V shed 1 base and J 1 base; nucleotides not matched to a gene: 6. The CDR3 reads CASSLIRLAGVSYEQYF. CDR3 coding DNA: TGTGCCAGCAGCTTGATCCGACTAGCGGGGGTTTCCTACGAGCAGTACTTC.

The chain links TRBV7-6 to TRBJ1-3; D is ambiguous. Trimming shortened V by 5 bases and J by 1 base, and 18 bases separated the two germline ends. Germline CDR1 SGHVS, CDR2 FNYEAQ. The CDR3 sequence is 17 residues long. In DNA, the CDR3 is TGTGCCAGCAGCCCTAGTCGGCGGGTCAGATCTGGAAACACCATATATTTT. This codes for CASSPSRRVRSGNTIYF.

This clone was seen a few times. For the CDR3, the DNA is TGCGCCAGCAGCCAACTTTGGACAGAGTCGAACACCGGGGAGCTGTTTTTT. Translating gives CASSQLWTESNTGELFF. The chain carries TRBV4-3 and TRBJ2-2; possible D gene TRBD1, 6 bases. Germline V gene data show CDR1 as LGHNA and CDR2 as YSLEER. The germline V and J ends were trimmed by 2 bases and 0 bases, with 13 bases remaining between them. CDR3 size: 17 residues.

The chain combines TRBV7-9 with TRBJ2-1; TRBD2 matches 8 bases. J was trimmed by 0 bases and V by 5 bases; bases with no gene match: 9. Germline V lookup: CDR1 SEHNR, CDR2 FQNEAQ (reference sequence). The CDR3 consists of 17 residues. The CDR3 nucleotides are TGTGCCAGCAGCCGCGGACTAGCACCAAGCTCCTACAATGAGCAGTTCTTC. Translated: CASSRGLAPSSYNEQFF.

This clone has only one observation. The CDR3 here is CASRLSMHSNQPQHF. The CDR3 coding sequence is TGTGCCAGTAGACTCTCCATGCATAGCAATCAGCCCCAGCATTTT. The chain recombines TRBV19 with TRBJ1-5, with D unresolved. The CDR3 totals 15 residues. Germline lookup yields CDR1 LNHDA and CDR2 SQIVND (reference sequence). The V end lost 6 bases, the J end lost 0 bases, and 12 bases lay between the germline ends. Looking up the rest from reference TRBV19 and TRBJ1-5 gives the full variable domain: DGGITQSPKYLFRKEGQNVTLSCEQNLNHDAMYWYRQDPGQGLRLIYYSQIVNDFQKGDIAEGYSVSREKKESFPLTVTSAQKNPTAFYLCASRLSMHSNQPQHFGDGTRLSIL.

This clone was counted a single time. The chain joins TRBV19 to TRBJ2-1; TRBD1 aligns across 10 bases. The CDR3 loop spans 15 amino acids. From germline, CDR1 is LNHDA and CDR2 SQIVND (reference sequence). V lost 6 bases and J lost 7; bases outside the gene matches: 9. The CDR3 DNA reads TGTGCCAGTAGGGGCCTCGGGACAGGGGAGAATGAGCAGTTCTTC. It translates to CASRGLGTGENEQFF.

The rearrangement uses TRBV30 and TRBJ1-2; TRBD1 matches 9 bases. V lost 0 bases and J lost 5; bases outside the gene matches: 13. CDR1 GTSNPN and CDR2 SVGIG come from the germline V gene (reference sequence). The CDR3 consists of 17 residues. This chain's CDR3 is CAWSVYWGTGREYGYTF. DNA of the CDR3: TGTGCCTGGAGTGTATATTGGGGGACAGGGAGAGAATATGGCTACACCTTC.

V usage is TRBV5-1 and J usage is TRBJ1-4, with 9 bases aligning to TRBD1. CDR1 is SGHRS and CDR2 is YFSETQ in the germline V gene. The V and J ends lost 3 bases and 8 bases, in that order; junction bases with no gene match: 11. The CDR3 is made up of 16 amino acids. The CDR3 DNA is TGCGCCAGCAGCTCAAAATCGGGACAGGGTGACGAAAAACTGTTTTTT. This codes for CASSSKSGQGDEKLFF.

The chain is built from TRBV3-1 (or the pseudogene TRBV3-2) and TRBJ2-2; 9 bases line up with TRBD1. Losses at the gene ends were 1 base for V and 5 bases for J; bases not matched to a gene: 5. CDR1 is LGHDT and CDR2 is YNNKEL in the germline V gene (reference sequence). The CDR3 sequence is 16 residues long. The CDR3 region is CASSQVPGTGTGELFF. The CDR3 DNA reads TGTGCCAGCAGCCAAGTGCCCGGGACAGGGACCGGGGAGCTGTTTTTT.

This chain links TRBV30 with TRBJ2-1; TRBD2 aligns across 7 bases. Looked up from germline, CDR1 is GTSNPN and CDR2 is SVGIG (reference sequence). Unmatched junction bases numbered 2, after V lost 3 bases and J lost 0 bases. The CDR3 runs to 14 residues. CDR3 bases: TGTGCCTGGAGAGGCGGGAGCTCCTACAATGAGCAGTTCTTC. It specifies CAWRGGSSYNEQFF. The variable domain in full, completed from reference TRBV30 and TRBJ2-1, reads SQTIHQWPATLVQPVGSPLSLECTVEGTSNPNLYWYRQAAGRGLQLLFYSVGIGQISSEVPQNLSASRPQDRQFILSSKKLLLSDSGFYLCAWRGGSSYNEQFFGPGTRLTVL.

The CDR3 spells CATTFPSGQGLNQPQHF. The CDR3 coding sequence is TGTGCCACAACTTTCCCCTCCGGACAGGGCTTAAATCAGCCCCAGCATTTT. The chain has TRBV28 and TRBJ1-5; TRBD1 agrees at 8 bases. The germline CDR1 and CDR2 sequences are MDHEN and SYDVKM. V shed 10 bases and J 4 bases; nucleotides not matched to a gene: 18. The CDR3 covers 17 residues. Based on the CDR3 plus reference TRBV28 and TRBJ1-5, the full variable domain is DVKVTQSSRYLVKRTGEKVFLECVQDMDHENMFWYRQDPGLGLRLIYFSYDVKMKEKGDIPEGYSVSREKKERFSLILESASTNQTSMYLCATTFPSGQGLNQPQHFGDGTRLSIL.

Here the CDR3 DNA reads TGTGCCAGCATGGGGAGTTCGTCCGGTCCTGAAGCTTTCTTT. Its translation: CASMGSSSGPEAFF. The V call is TRBV6-5, the J call TRBJ1-1; D remains ambiguous. V was pared by 7 bases and J by 6 bases, with 18 bases between. The CDR3 is 14 residues long. CDR1 and CDR2 (germline): MNHEY, SVGAGI.

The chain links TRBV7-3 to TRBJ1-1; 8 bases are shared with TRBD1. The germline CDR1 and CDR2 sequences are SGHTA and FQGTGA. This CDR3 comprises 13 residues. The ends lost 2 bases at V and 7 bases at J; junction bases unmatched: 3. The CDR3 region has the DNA TGTGCCAGCAGCTTAGGACAGGGCGATGAAGCTTTCTTT. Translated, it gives CASSLGQGDEAFF.

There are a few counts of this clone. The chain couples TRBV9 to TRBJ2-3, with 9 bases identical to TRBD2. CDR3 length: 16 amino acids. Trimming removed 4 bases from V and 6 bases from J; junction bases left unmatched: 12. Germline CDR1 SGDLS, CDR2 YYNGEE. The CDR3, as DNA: TGTGCCAGCAGCCTGATAGCGGGAGCGGCTATGGATACGCAGTATTTT. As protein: CASSLIAGAAMDTQYF.

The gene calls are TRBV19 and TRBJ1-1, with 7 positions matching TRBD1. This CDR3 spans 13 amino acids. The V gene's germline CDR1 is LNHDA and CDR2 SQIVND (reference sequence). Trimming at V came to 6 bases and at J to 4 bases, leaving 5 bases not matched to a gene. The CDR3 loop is CASRGQSPTEAFF. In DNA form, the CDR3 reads TGTGCCAGTAGGGGACAGTCACCCACTGAAGCTTTCTTT. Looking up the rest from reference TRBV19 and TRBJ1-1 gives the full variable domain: DGGITQSPKYLFRKEGQNVTLSCEQNLNHDAMYWYRQDPGQGLRLIYYSQIVNDFQKGDIAEGYSVSREKKESFPLTVTSAQKNPTAFYLCASRGQSPTEAFFGQGTRLTVV.

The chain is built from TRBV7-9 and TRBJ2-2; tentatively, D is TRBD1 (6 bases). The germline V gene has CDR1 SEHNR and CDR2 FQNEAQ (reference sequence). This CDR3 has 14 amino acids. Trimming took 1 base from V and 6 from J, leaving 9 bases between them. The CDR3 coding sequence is TGTGCCAGCAGCTTAGTGGGGGCTGCCGGGGAGCTGTTTTTT. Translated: CASSLVGAAGELFF.

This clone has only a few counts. DNA of the CDR3: TGTGCCAGCAGCTTGGGGTGGCCTGGCAATTCACCCCTCCACTTT. As protein: CASSLGWPGNSPLHF. The gene calls are TRBV5-6 and TRBJ1-6; D gene ambiguous. Trimming removed 0 bases from V and 7 bases from J, with 11 bases in between. This CDR3 region has 15 residues. Germline V CDR1 and CDR2: SGHDT, YYEEEE.

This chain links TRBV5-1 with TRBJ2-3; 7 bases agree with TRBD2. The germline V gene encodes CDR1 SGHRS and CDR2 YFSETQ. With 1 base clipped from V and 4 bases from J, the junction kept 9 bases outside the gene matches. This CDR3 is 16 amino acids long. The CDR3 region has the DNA TGCGCCAGCAGCTTGCCCGGGGGAGGGCGATCAGATACGCAGTATTTT. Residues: CASSLPGGGRSDTQYF.

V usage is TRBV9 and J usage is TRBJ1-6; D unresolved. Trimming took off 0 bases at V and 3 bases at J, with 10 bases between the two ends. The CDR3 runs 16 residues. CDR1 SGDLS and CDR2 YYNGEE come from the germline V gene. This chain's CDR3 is CASSVAAASYNSPLHF. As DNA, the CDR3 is TGTGCCAGCAGCGTAGCGGCGGCGAGCTATAATTCACCCCTCCACTTT.

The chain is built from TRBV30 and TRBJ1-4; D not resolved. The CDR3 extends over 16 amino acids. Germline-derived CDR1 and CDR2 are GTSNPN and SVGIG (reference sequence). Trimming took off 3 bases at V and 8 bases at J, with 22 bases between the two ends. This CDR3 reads CAWSSGKFSAGEKLFF. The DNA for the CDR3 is TGTGCCTGGAGCTCCGGGAAGTTCTCGGCCGGCGAAAAACTGTTTTTT.

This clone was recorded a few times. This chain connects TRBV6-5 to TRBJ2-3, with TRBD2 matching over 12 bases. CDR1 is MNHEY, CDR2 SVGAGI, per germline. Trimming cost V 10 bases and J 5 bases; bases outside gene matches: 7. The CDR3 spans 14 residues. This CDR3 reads CATVTSGSRDTQYF. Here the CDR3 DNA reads TGTGCCACCGTGACTAGCGGGAGTAGAGATACGCAGTATTTT.

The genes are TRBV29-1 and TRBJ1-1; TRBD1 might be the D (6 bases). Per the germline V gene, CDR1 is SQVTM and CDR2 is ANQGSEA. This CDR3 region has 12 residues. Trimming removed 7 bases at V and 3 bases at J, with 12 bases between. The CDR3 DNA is TGCAGCGGTGGGGGCAGGGACACTGAAGCTTTCTTT. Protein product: CSGGGRDTEAFF.